This T cell receptor (beta chain) is drawn from a study of cytomegalovirus exposure and HLA in healthy donors. Vbeta (60) and Jbeta (13) primers were used in the PCR. The method was immunoSEQ multiplex PCR; TCRdb's version includes in-frame clones alone and lacks a portion of them. The table has more than 90,000 clones, around 76% seen once. The CDR3 is 15 residues long. The V gene's germline CDR1 is MNHNS and CDR2 SASEGT. The V and J ends lost 2 bases and 2 bases respectively, with 10 bases between them. The origin of this receptor is a man aged 40-49 years in good health and CMV-seropositive. The rearrangement uses TRBV6-1 and TRBJ2-4; the D is unclear. The sequenced sample was PBMCs. The CDR3 reads CASSELVVTKNIQYF. As DNA, the CDR3 is TGTGCCAGCAGTGAACTCGTCGTTACCAAAAACATTCAGTACTTC.